This TCR beta chain was identified during a study of control samples from healthy donors and cancer patients. Here immunoSEQ multiplex PCR was the method, and the copy in TCRdb shows in-frame clones only, minus some. The table lists 140,000 to 150,000 clones, 75% to 95% of them singletons. From germline, CDR1 is SGDLS and CDR2 YYNGEE. Deletions cut 0 bases from V and 2 bases from J, with 9 bases between. The CDR3 runs to 15 residues. This TCR derives from a man aged 25 to 40 in good health. J is TRBJ2-1 and V is TRBV9; D call uncertain. What was sequenced was blood. This CDR3 reads CASSVDGNPYNEQFF. CDR3 DNA: TGTGCCAGCAGCGTAGACGGCAACCCCTACAATGAGCAGTTCTTC.